This T cell receptor beta chain was recovered during a study of blood T cell repertoires in COVID-19. Germline CDR1 MDHEN, CDR2 SYDVKM. The CDR3 totals 13 residues. The V and J ends lost 6 bases and 4 bases respectively, with 12 bases between them. Sequenced by immunoSEQ multiplex PCR; TCRdb stores in-frame clones only, minus some. In the table there are fewer than 200,000 clones, about 87% of which are singletons. The receptor's source is a man aged 40-55 years with active or convalescent COVID-19. The sequenced sample consisted of peripheral blood. This rearrangement joins TRBV28 to TRBJ1-2; D possibly corresponds to TRBD1 (6 bases). The CDR3 spells CASSPQGTYGYTF. The CDR3 region has the DNA TGTGCCAGCAGCCCACAGGGCACCTATGGCTACACCTTC.